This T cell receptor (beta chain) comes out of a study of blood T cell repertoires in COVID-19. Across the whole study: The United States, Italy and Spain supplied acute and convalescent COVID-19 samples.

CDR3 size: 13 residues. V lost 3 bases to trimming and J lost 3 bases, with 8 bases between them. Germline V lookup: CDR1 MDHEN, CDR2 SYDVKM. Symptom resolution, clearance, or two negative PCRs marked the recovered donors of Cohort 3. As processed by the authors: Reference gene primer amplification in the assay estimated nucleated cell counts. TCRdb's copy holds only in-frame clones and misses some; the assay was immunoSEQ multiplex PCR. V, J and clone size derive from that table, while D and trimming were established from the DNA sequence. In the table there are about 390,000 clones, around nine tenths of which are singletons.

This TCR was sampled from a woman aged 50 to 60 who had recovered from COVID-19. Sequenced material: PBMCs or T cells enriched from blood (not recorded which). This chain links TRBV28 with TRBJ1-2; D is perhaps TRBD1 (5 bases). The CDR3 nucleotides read TGTGCCAGCAGTTTGGCGGGGGACTATGGCTACACCTTC. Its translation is CASSLAGDYGYTF.